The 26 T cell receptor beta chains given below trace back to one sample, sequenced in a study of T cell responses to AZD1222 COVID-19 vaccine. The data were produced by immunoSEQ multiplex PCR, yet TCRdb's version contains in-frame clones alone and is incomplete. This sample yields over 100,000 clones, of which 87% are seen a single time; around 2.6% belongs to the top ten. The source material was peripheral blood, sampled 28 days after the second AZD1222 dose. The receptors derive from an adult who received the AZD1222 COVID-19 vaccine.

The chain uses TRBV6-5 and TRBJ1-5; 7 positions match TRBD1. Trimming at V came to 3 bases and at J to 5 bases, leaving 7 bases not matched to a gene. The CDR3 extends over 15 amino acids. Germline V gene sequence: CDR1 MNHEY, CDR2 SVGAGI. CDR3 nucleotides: TGTGCCAGCAGTTATCGGGACAGCACTTATCAGCCCCAGCATTTT. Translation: CASSYRDSTYQPQHF.

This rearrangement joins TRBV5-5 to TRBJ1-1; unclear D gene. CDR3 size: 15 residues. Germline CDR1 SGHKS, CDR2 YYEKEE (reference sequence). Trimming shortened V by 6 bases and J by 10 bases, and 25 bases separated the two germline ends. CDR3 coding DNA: TGTGCCAGCATCCCGACTACCGGGAGCTCAAATGTAGCTTTCTTT. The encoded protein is CASIPTTGSSNVAFF. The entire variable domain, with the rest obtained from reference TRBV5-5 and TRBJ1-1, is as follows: DAGVTQSPTHLIKTRGQQVTLRCSPISGHKSVSWYQQVLGQGPQFIFQYYEKEERGRGNFPDRFSARQFPNYSSELNVNALLLGDSALYLCASIPTTGSSNVAFFGQGTRLTVV.

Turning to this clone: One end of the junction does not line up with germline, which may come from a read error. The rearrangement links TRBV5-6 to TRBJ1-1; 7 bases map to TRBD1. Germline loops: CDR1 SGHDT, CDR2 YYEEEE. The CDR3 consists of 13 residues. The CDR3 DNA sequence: TGTGCCAGCAGCCCGACAGGGAACACGGAAGCTTTCTTT. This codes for CASSPTGNTEAFF. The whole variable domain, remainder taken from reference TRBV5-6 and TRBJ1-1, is DAGVTQSPTHLIKTRGQQVTLRCSPKSGHDTVSWYQQALGQGPQFIFQYYEEEERQRGNFPDRFSGHQFPNYSSELNVNALLLGDSALYLCASSPTGNTEAFFGQGTRLTVV.

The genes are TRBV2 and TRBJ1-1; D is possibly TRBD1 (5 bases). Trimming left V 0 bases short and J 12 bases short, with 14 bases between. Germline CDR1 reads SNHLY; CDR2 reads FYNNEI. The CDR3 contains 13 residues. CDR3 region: CASSEAPGQGTFF. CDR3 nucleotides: TGTGCCAGCAGTGAAGCGCCGGGGCAGGGAACTTTCTTT.

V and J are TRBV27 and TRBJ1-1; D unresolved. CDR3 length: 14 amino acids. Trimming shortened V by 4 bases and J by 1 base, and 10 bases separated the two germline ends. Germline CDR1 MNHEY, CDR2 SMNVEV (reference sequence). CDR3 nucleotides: TGTGCCAGCAGTTCGGCAGGCTGGAACACTGAAGCTTTCTTT. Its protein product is CASSSAGWNTEAFF.

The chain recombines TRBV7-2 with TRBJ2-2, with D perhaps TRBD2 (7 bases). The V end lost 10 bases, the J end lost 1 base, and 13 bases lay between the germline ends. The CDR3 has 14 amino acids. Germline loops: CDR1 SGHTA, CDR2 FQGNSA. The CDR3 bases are TGTGCCACCAGGGGCGGGGGGAACACCGGGGAGCTGTTTTTT. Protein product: CATRGGGNTGELFF. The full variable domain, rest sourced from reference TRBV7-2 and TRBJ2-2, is GAGVSQSPSNKVTEKGKDVELRCDPISGHTALYWYRQSLGQGLEFLIYFQGNSAPDKSGLPSDRFSAERTGGSVSTLTIQRTQQEDSAVYLCATRGGGNTGELFFGEGSRLTVL.

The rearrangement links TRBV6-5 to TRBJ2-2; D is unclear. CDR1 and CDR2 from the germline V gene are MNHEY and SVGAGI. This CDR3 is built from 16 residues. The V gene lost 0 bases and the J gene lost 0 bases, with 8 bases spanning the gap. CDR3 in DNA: TGTGCCAGCAGTTACTCGGGCATATCGAACACCGGGGAGCTGTTTTTT. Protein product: CASSYSGISNTGELFF.

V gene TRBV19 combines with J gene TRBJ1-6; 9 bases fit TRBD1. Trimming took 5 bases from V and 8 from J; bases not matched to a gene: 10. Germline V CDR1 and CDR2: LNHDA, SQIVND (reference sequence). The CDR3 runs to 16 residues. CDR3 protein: CASSEGTGRIHSPLHF. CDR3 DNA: TGTGCCAGTAGTGAAGGGACAGGGAGGATTCATTCACCCCTCCACTTT.

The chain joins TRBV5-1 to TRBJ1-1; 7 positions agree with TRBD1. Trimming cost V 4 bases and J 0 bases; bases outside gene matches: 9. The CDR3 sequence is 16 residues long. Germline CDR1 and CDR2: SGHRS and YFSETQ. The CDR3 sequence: CASSPGQVRMNTEAFF. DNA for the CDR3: TGCGCCAGCAGCCCCGGACAGGTCCGAATGAACACTGAAGCTTTCTTT.

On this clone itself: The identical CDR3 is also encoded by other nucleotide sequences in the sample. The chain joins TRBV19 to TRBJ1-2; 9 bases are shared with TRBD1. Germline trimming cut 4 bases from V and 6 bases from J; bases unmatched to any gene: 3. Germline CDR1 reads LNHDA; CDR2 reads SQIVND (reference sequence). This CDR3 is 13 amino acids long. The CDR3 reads CASSTRQGDGYTF. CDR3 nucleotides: TGTGCCAGTAGTACCAGACAGGGGGATGGCTACACCTTC.

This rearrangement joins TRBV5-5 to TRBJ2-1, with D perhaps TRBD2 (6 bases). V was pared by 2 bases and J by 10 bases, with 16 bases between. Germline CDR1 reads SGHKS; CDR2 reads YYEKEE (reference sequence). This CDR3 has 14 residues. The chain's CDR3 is CASSFRPGVEEQFF. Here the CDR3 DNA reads TGTGCCAGCAGCTTCCGGCCGGGGGTAGAGGAGCAGTTCTTC.

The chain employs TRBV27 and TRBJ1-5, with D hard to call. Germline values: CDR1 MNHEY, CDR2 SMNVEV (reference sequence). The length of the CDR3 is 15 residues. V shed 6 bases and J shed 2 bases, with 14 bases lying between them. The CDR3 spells CASSPVRSGNQPQHF. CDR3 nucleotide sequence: TGTGCCAGCAGCCCTGTCCGTAGCGGCAATCAGCCCCAGCATTTT.

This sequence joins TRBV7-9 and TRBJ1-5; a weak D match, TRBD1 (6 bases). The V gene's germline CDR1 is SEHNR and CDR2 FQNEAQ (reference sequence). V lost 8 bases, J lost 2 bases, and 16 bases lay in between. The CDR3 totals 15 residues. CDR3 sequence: CASGSEGGGNQPQHF. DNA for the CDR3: TGTGCCAGCGGCTCGGAGGGGGGCGGCAATCAGCCCCAGCATTTT.

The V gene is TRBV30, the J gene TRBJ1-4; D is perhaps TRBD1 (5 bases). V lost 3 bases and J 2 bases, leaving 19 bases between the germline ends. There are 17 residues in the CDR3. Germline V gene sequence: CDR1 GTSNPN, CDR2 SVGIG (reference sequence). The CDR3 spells CAWSLLLRGGTNEKLFF. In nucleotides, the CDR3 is TGTGCCTGGAGCCTACTACTTCGGGGGGGGACTAATGAAAAACTGTTTTTT.

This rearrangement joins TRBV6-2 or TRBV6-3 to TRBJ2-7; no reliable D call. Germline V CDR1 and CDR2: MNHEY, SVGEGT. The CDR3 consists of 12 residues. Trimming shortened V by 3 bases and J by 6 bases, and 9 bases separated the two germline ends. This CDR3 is CASSYGLGEQYF. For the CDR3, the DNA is TGTGCCAGCAGTTATGGGTTGGGCGAGCAGTACTTC.

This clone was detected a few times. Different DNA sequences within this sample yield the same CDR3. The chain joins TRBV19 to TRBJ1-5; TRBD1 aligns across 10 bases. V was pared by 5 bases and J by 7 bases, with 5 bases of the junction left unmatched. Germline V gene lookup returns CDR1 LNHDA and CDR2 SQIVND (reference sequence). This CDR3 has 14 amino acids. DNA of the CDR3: TGTGCCAGTAGTCAGACAGGGGGCGGACAGCCCCAGCATTTT. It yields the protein CASSQTGGGQPQHF.

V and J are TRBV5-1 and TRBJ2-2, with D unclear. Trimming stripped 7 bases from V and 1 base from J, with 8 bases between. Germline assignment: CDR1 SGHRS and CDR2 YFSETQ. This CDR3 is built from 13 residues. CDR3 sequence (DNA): TGCGCCAGCGGCCCCGTGAACACCGGGGAGCTGTTTTTT. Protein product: CASGPVNTGELFF.

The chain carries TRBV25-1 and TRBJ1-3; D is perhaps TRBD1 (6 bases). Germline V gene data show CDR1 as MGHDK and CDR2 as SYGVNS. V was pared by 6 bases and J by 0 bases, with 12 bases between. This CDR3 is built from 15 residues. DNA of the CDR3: TGTGCCAGCAGACCTACAGGGAGCTCTGGAAACACCATATATTTT. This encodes CASRPTGSSGNTIYF.

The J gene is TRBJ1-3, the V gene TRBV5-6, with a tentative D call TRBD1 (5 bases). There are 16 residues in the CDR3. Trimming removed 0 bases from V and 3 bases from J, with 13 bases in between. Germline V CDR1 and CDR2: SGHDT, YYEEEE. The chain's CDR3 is CASSLGPTVGGNTIYF. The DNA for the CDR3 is TGTGCCAGCAGCTTGGGTCCGACAGTGGGTGGAAACACCATATATTTT.

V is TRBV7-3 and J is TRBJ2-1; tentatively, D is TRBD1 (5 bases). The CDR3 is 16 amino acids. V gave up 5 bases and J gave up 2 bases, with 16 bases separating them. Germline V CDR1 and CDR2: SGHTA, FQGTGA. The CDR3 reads CASSPTGAGPYNEQFF. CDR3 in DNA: TGTGCCAGCAGCCCCACTGGGGCAGGGCCCTACAATGAGCAGTTCTTC.

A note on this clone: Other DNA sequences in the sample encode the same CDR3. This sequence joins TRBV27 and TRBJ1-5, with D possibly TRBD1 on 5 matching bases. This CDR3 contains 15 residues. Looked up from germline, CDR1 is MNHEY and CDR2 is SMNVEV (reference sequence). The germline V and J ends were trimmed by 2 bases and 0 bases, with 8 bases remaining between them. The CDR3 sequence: CASSLRGFSNQPQHF. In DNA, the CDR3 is TGTGCCAGCAGTTTAAGGGGTTTTAGCAATCAGCCCCAGCATTTT.

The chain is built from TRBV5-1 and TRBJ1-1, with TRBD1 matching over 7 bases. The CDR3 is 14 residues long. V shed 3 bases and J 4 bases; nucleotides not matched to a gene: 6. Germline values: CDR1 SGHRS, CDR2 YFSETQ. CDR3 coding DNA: TGCGCCAGCAGCTCACAGGGGCCCGGCACTGAAGCTTTCTTT. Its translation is CASSSQGPGTEAFF. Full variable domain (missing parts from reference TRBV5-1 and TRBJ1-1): KAGVTQTPRYLIKTRGQQVTLSCSPISGHRSVSWYQQTPGQGLQFLFEYFSETQRNKGNFPGRFSGRQFSNSRSEMNVSTLELGDSALYLCASSSQGPGTEAFFGQGTRLTVV.

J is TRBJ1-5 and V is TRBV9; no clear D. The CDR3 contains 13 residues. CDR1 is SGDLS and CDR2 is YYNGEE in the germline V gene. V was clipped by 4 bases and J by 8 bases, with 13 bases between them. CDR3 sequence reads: CASSPSEGKPQHF. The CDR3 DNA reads TGTGCCAGCAGCCCTTCTGAGGGAAAGCCCCAGCATTTT.

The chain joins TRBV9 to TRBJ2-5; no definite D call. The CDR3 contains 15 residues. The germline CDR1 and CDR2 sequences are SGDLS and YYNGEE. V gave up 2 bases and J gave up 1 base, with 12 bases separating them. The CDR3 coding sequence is TGTGCCAGCAGCGTTGAAATCGGAATCCAAGAGACCCAGTACTTC. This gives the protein CASSVEIGIQETQYF.

CDR3 in amino acids: CASSLEGARGYTF. The CDR3 DNA follows: TGTGCCAGCAGCTTAGAGGGGGCGAGAGGCTACACCTTC. The chain is built from TRBV7-2 and TRBJ1-2, with 7 bases fitting TRBD1. CDR1 SGHTA and CDR2 FQGNSA come from the germline V gene. The CDR3 is made up of 13 amino acids. The J segment lost 8 bases and the V segment lost 1 base, leaving 4 bases of the junction unmatched.

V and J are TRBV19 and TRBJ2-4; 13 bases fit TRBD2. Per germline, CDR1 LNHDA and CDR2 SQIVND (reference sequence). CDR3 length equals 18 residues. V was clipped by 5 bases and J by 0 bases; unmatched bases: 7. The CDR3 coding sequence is TGTGCCAGTAGTTGGACTAGCGGGGGCCCGTTAGCCAAAAACATTCAGTACTTC. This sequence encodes CASSWTSGGPLAKNIQYF.